This T cell receptor beta chain was captured by sequencing in a study of cytomegalovirus exposure and HLA in healthy donors. This CDR3 has 15 residues. Trimming took 1 base from V and 4 from J, leaving 12 bases between them. This clone was seen repeatedly, ten times or more. The study ran its PCR with 60 Vbeta and 13 Jbeta primers. Repertoires were generated with immunoSEQ multiplex PCR, while TCRdb's copy carries only in-frame clones and drops some. The sample yields approximately 110,000 clones, around 73% seen once. The TCR originated in a man in his fifties or sixties in good health and CMV-seropositive. The V and J genes are TRBV5-3 and TRBJ1-5; D unresolved. TRBV5-3 is an open reading frame, and its role is uncertain. Sequencing used PBMCs. The DNA for the CDR3 is TGTGCCAGAAGCTTGAGGAGGGCGAGGAATCAGCCCCAGCATTTT. Translated: CARSLRRARNQPQHF.